Sequencing of this TCR beta chain was carried out in a study of blood T cell dynamics during melanoma immunotherapy. Overall study results and limits: The study could not tell melanoma-specific clones from general immune activation.

Stated time point: pre-treatment baseline. Patients had no prior systemic cancer treatment, immunosuppressants or other active cancers. Measured with immunoSEQ multiplex PCR; TCRdb has only the in-frame clones, and not every one. The sample has approximately 3,300 clones; roughly 90% are singletons. CDR3 length: 13 amino acids. Germline CDR1 and CDR2: LGHNA and YSLEER. V shed 0 bases and J shed 6 bases, with 8 bases lying between them. Concerning this clone: Its antigen remains unknown.

The TCR comes from a human donor with melanoma. The source was effector memory CD8+ T cells from blood, collected from a patient treated with checkpoint blockade. The J gene is TRBJ1-2, the V gene TRBV4-3; unclear D gene. CDR3 bases: TGCGCCAGCAGCCAAGACGGGATCGATGGCTACACCTTC. Encoded protein: CASSQDGIDGYTF.